The 11 T cell receptor beta chains below were found in one sample sequenced in a study of CD8+ T cells in alopecia areata. The treatment was: oral pan-JAK inhibitor, 5-10 mg twice daily. Extracted from the samples, RNA was reverse transcribed into cDNA to serve as the sequencing template. The protocol was immunoSEQ multiplex PCR, while the TCRdb copy is restricted to in-frame clones and leaves out a portion. This repertoire shows 170,000 or so clones, around three fifths found once; its top ten account for 10% to 15%. This material consisted of CD8+ T cells sorted from blood, taken at week 24, from a patient treated with tofacitinib. The receptors come from a human donor with alopecia areata.

V and J are TRBV27 and TRBJ2-3, with D unresolved. Trimming cost V 3 bases and J 0 bases, with 10 bases left between them. Per germline, CDR1 MNHEY and CDR2 SMNVEV (reference sequence). This CDR3 has 15 amino acids. The CDR3 loop is CASSLVRVSTDTQYF. Here the CDR3 DNA reads TGTGCCAGCAGTTTGGTCCGGGTCAGCACAGATACGCAGTATTTT.

A few counts support this clone. The V call is TRBV10-3, the J call TRBJ2-5; no firm D call. Germline V gene sequence: CDR1 ENHRY, CDR2 SYGVKD. Trimming took off 3 bases at V and 5 bases at J, with 7 bases between the two ends. The CDR3 length is 12 residues. The CDR3 loop reads CAISDEGETQYF. CDR3 DNA sequence: TGTGCCATCAGTGATGAAGGGGAGACCCAGTACTTC.

V is TRBV29-1 and J is TRBJ2-2; D call uncertain. The V gene lost 7 bases and the J gene lost 1 base, with 16 bases spanning the gap. This CDR3 comprises 15 residues. Germline loops: CDR1 SQVTM, CDR2 ANQGSEA. The CDR3 nucleotides are TGCAGCGCCGAAGACGGCCGGAAGAACACCGGGGAGCTGTTTTTT. This encodes CSAEDGRKNTGELFF.

V usage is TRBV4-1 and J usage is TRBJ2-7; D is possibly TRBD1 (6 bases). V was shortened by 4 bases and J by 1 base, with 17 bases between the two germline ends. In germline, CDR1 is MGHRA, CDR2 YSYEKL. The CDR3 spans 16 residues. The CDR3 DNA reads TGCGCCAGCAGCCCTGGGGGCTTCACCCCTTCCTACGAGCAGTACTTC. It yields the protein CASSPGGFTPSYEQYF.

This clone was seen only a few times. CDR3 region: CASSQSGQYKLFF. The CDR3 DNA reads as TGCGCCAGCAGTCAGTCGGGACAGTATAAACTGTTTTTT. The J gene is TRBJ1-4, the V gene TRBV23-1, with TRBD1 matching 7 bases. TRBV23-1 carries the ORF label, with uncertain function. The trim removed 3 bases at V and 11 bases at J, leaving 6 bases unmatched. CDR3 length: 13 amino acids.

This clone was picked up a small number of times. This chain joins TRBV6-6 and TRBJ2-1; D remains ambiguous. The CDR3 runs to 16 residues. Germline V gene lookup returns CDR1 MNHNY and CDR2 SVGAGI (reference sequence). Trimming cost V 2 bases and J 4 bases, with 15 bases left between them. CDR3: CASSYPPAVAYNEQFF. CDR3 nucleotide sequence: TGTGCCAGCAGTTACCCTCCCGCAGTGGCTTACAATGAGCAGTTCTTC.

V usage is TRBV14 and J usage is TRBJ1-1, with D unclear. Germline assignment: CDR1 SGHDN and CDR2 FVKESK. The CDR3 spans 13 residues. The V end lost 4 bases, the J end lost 8 bases, and 14 bases lay between the germline ends. Here the CDR3 DNA reads TGTGCCAGCAGCCCAAGGGAGGTAGGCGAAGCTTTCTTT. Encoded protein: CASSPREVGEAFF.

The V and J genes are TRBV7-9 and TRBJ1-1, with unresolved D. CDR1 is SEHNR, CDR2 FQNEAQ, per germline (reference sequence). The V gene lost 0 bases and the J gene lost 2 bases, with 10 bases spanning the gap. The CDR3 consists of 15 residues. The CDR3 spells CASSLASTLNTEAFF. CDR3 coding DNA: TGTGCCAGCAGCTTAGCGTCTACCTTAAACACTGAAGCTTTCTTT.

The count of this clone is one. The V gene is TRBV5-1, the J gene TRBJ1-6, with D tentatively TRBD1 (6 bases). V lost 2 bases to trimming and J lost 7 bases, with 10 bases between them. CDR1 and CDR2 from the germline V gene are SGHRS and YFSETQ. CDR3 length: 14 amino acids. The chain's CDR3 is CASSFQGINSPLHF. The CDR3, as DNA: TGCGCCAGCAGCTTTCAGGGGATCAATTCACCCCTCCACTTT.

The chain couples TRBV9 to TRBJ2-7; D is perhaps TRBD1 (6 bases). Trimming removed 1 base from V and 5 bases from J, with 13 bases in between. CDR1 is SGDLS, CDR2 YYNGEE, per germline. This CDR3 is built from 14 residues. In DNA form, the CDR3 reads TGTGCCAGCAGCGTATCCTGGGGGCGCAACGAGCAGTACTTC. Translated: CASSVSWGRNEQYF.

This sequence joins TRBV6-1 and TRBJ1-5; D might be TRBD1 (6 bases). V gave up 3 bases and J gave up 5 bases, with 17 bases separating them. This CDR3 region has 16 residues. Per germline, CDR1 MNHNS and CDR2 SASEGT. DNA for the CDR3: TGTGCCAGCAGTGATTACGACAGGATCGGGTATCAGCCCCAGCATTTT. Amino acid sequence: CASSDYDRIGYQPQHF.